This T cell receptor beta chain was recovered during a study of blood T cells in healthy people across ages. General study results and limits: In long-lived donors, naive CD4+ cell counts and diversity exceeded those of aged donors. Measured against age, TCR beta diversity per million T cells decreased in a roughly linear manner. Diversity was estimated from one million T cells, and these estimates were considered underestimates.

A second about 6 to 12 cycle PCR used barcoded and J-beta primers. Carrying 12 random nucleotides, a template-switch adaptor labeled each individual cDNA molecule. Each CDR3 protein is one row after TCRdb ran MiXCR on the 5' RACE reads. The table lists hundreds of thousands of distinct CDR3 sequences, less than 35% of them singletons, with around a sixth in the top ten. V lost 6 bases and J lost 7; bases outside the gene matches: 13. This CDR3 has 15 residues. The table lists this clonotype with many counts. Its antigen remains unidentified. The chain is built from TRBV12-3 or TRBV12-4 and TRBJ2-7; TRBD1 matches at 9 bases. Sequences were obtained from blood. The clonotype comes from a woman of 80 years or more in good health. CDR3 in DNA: TGTGCCAGCAGCACCGGACGGACAGGGGCGAAAGAGCAGTACTTC. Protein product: CASSTGRTGAKEQYF.